Below, one TCR beta chain is given with its context. The antigen remains unidentified. PCR was performed using 60 Vbeta and 13 Jbeta primers. Per the study methods: Later analysis identified tens of millions of unique TCR beta chains, approximately 10 million shared. TCRdb's table, derived via immunoSEQ multiplex PCR, lists solely in-frame clones and lacks some. The D gene and trimming were derived from the DNA, and the V and J assignments and clone size from that table. The sample comprises tens of thousands of clones, 72% of which are singletons, and over 10% rests with the top ten. V lost 1 base and J lost 0, with 8 bases in between. The CDR3 is 15 amino acids. Germline V lookup: CDR1 SGHVS, CDR2 FNYEAQ. The sample is drawn from a study of cytomegalovirus exposure and HLA in healthy donors. Whole-study findings and limits: According to an earlier analysis, most TCR beta V segments yielded productive rearrangements about 90% or about 30% of the time.

The source is a woman in her thirties or forties in good health and CMV-seropositive. Sequenced input: PBMCs. The V and J genes are TRBV7-6 and TRBJ2-3; tentative D call: TRBD2 (6 bases). CDR3: CASSLGGVSTDTQYF. CDR3 DNA sequence: TGTGCCAGCAGCTTAGGGGGGGTTAGCACAGATACGCAGTATTTT.